The 23 T cell receptor beta chains reported below all come from one sample, sequenced in a study of T cell repertoires and HLA-DP antigens. Libraries were prepared by immunoSEQ multiplex PCR; TCRdb keeps only in-frame clonotypes and omits some of them. The sample holds over 60,000 clones, about 80% seen once. Their cognate antigens are unknown. Sample: CD4+ T cells from PBMCs. Source of these receptors: a man aged 55 to 69 in good health and CMV-seronegative.

The chain links TRBV5-1 to TRBJ2-3, with D possibly being TRBD1 (6 bases). CDR1 and CDR2 from the germline V gene are SGHRS and YFSETQ. The CDR3 covers 15 residues. V dropped 4 bases and J dropped 2 bases, with 14 bases sitting between them. The CDR3 DNA sequence: TGCGCCAGCAGCGGAGGACAGACAAACACAGATACGCAGTATTTT. Translating it yields CASSGGQTNTDTQYF.

In this sample, this clone turned up a few times. This chain links TRBV7-2 with TRBJ2-5; 7 bases are shared with TRBD1. The junction had 7 bases not matched to a gene; V was cut back by 4 bases and J by 5 bases. The CDR3 has 14 amino acids. CDR1 and CDR2 from the germline V gene are SGHTA and FQGNSA. The CDR3 spells CASSSGQVLETQYF. The CDR3 DNA reads TGTGCCAGCAGCTCCGGACAGGTCCTTGAGACCCAGTACTTC.

The chain couples TRBV18 to TRBJ2-7; D is possibly TRBD1 or TRBD2 (5 bases each). The CDR3 consists of 15 residues. The germline V gene encodes CDR1 KGHSH and CDR2 LQKENI. V gave up 6 bases and J gave up 0 bases, with 15 bases separating them. CDR3 nucleotide sequence: TGTGCCAGCTCGAGGGGTGGGGACCGCTCCTACGAGCAGTACGTC. Encoded protein: CASSRGGDRSYEQYV.

This clone was seen just once. The chain recombines TRBV6-5 with TRBJ2-7; 7 nucleotides match TRBD1. Losses at the gene ends were 4 bases for V and 8 bases for J; bases not matched to a gene: 5. Germline CDR1 and CDR2: MNHEY and SVGAGI. The CDR3 runs to 12 residues. The CDR3: CASSLQQGKQYF. The CDR3 coding sequence is TGTGCCAGCAGTTTACAACAGGGGAAGCAGTACTTC.

This chain links TRBV11-2 with TRBJ1-1, with 7 bases aligning to TRBD1. J gave up 7 bases and V 5 bases, and 10 bases lay outside the gene matches. This CDR3 region has 14 residues. Germline CDR1 reads SGHAT; CDR2 reads FQNNGV. CDR3 bases: TGTGCCAGCAGCAAGGACAGGTTGTCAGATGAAGCTTTCTTT. It translates to CASSKDRLSDEAFF.

This clone has more than one count but fewer than ten. The gene calls are TRBV6-1 and TRBJ1-1; D is undetermined. The germline V and J ends were trimmed by 3 bases and 6 bases, with 11 bases remaining between them. The CDR3 sequence is 13 residues long. Germline V gene data show CDR1 as MNHNS and CDR2 as SASEGT. The chain's CDR3 is CASSEKREAEAFF. The CDR3 region has the DNA TGTGCCAGCAGTGAGAAACGAGAGGCTGAAGCTTTCTTT.

The V and J genes are TRBV4-3 and TRBJ1-4, with a weak D call TRBD1 (6 bases). The CDR3 is made up of 17 amino acids. CDR1 and CDR2 (germline): LGHNA, YSLEER. V lost 4 bases, J lost 5 bases, and 20 bases lay in between. DNA of the CDR3: TGCGCCAGCAGCCGGAGGTACAGGGAGCCCACGAATGAAAAACTGTTTTTT. It yields the protein CASSRRYREPTNEKLFF.

The chain carries TRBV5-1 and TRBJ1-4; 7 nucleotides line up with TRBD1. From germline, CDR1 is SGHRS and CDR2 YFSETQ. V lost 4 bases to trimming and J lost 7 bases; unmatched junction nucleotides: 10. This CDR3 has 15 amino acids. The CDR3 coding sequence is TGCGCCAGCAGCCCTGAACAGGGGAGGGGTGAAAAACTGTTTTTT. Translation: CASSPEQGRGEKLFF.

V usage is TRBV2 and J usage is TRBJ1-1; D not certain. Per germline, CDR1 SNHLY and CDR2 FYNNEI. V lost 7 bases, J lost 4 bases, and 10 bases lay in between. The CDR3 has 12 amino acids. Written as DNA, the CDR3 is TGTGCCAGCACCGCCCTTACCACTGAAGCTTTCTTT. As protein: CASTALTTEAFF.

This clone was seen just once. This rearrangement joins TRBV5-4 to TRBJ2-3, with TRBD2 matching 9 bases. This CDR3 spans 17 amino acids. CDR1 and CDR2 from the germline V gene are SGHNT and YYREEE (reference sequence). Trimming removed 4 bases from V and 3 bases from J; junction bases left unmatched: 12. DNA of the CDR3: TGTGCCAGCAGCCGGGGCGGCGGGAGGGCCCGGACAGATACGCAGTATTTT. Amino acids: CASSRGGGRARTDTQYF.

With respect to this clone: The same CDR3 also results from other DNA sequences found in this sample. This chain joins TRBV9 and TRBJ2-3; D unclear. This CDR3 has 13 residues. Deletions cut 0 bases from V and 1 base from J, with 3 bases between. CDR1 is SGDLS and CDR2 is YYNGEE in the germline V gene. The CDR3 here is CASSVVGTDTQYF. CDR3 DNA sequence: TGTGCCAGCAGCGTAGTGGGCACAGATACGCAGTATTTT.

This clone was seen a few times. V and J are TRBV5-6 and TRBJ1-3, with no clear D. The CDR3 sequence is 14 residues long. Germline V CDR1 and CDR2: SGHDT, YYEEEE. V was trimmed by 3 bases and J by 2 bases, leaving 9 bases between them. This CDR3 reads CASSWRVAGNTIYF. The CDR3 nucleotides are TGTGCCAGCAGCTGGAGGGTTGCTGGAAACACCATATATTTT.

The genes are TRBV18 and TRBJ2-3; the D gene is possibly TRBD1 (6 bases). V lost 3 bases, J lost 8 bases, and 15 bases lay in between. Per germline, CDR1 KGHSH and CDR2 LQKENI. This CDR3 contains 14 residues. CDR3 in DNA: TGTGCCAGCTCACCGGGGACACTGGGGGCTACGCAGTATTTT. This gives the protein CASSPGTLGATQYF.

This clone occurred once. The gene calls are TRBV4-3 and TRBJ2-1, with unresolved D. V was clipped by 3 bases and J by 0 bases, with 3 bases between them. The CDR3 is 13 residues long. Germline-derived CDR1 and CDR2 are LGHNA and YSLEER. The CDR3 loop reads CASSHHSYNEQFF. CDR3 nucleotides: TGCGCCAGCAGCCATCACTCCTACAATGAGCAGTTCTTC.

This chain links TRBV10-3 with TRBJ1-2; perhaps TRBD1 as D (6 bases). The CDR3 sequence is 12 residues long. CDR1 and CDR2 (germline): ENHRY, SYGVKD. Trimming took 8 bases from V and 6 from J, leaving 13 bases between them. The CDR3 DNA is TGTGCCATCGGTCTACGGGACAATGGCTACACCTTC. It codes for CAIGLRDNGYTF.

The chain employs TRBV18 and TRBJ1-4; 11 bases agree with TRBD1. The CDR3 totals 17 residues. The V segment lost 1 base and the J segment 0 bases; nucleotides outside the gene matches: 1. Germline V gene lookup returns CDR1 KGHSH and CDR2 LQKENI. The DNA of the CDR3 is TGTGCCAGCTCACCACGGGGACAGGGGGCAACTAATGAAAAACTGTTTTTT. This gives the protein CASSPRGQGATNEKLFF.

There are a few counts of this clone. The chain recombines TRBV5-5 with TRBJ1-2; perhaps TRBD1 as D (5 bases). The CDR3 sequence is 15 residues long. The V end was cut by 0 bases, the J end by 6 bases, with 15 bases between. CDR1 and CDR2 (germline): SGHKS, YYEKEE (reference sequence). DNA for the CDR3: TGTGCCAGCAGCTTGGGAGCGGGGACTAGCCATGGCTACACCTTC. Translated, it gives CASSLGAGTSHGYTF.

The chain is built from TRBV30 and TRBJ1-4; D gene ambiguous. Trimming took 3 bases from V and 12 from J, leaving 20 bases between them. Germline V gene sequence: CDR1 GTSNPN, CDR2 SVGIG (reference sequence). This CDR3 is built from 14 residues. The CDR3 loop reads CAWSPGGSSRELFF. The CDR3 DNA is TGTGCCTGGAGCCCCGGAGGGTCCTCACGGGAACTGTTTTTT. The entire variable domain, with the rest obtained from reference TRBV30 and TRBJ1-4, is as follows: SQTIHQWPATLVQPVGSPLSLECTVEGTSNPNLYWYRQAAGRGLQLLFYSVGIGQISSEVPQNLSASRPQDRQFILSSKKLLLSDSGFYLCAWSPGGSSRELFFGSGTQLSVL.

There are a few counts of this clone. The chain recombines TRBV18 with TRBJ1-1; the D gene is possibly TRBD1 (5 bases). Germline lookup yields CDR1 KGHSH and CDR2 LQKENI. V was pared by 3 bases and J by 2 bases, with 10 bases between. This CDR3 contains 14 residues. CDR3 residues: CASSPRQPNTEAFF. The CDR3, as DNA: TGTGCCAGCTCACCGAGACAGCCTAACACTGAAGCTTTCTTT.

V usage is TRBV7-2 and J usage is TRBJ1-5, with 12 bases that match TRBD1. This CDR3 contains 16 residues. V dropped 1 base and J dropped 7; count of bases not matched to a gene: 5. The germline gives CDR1 SGHTA, CDR2 FQGNSA. The CDR3 region has the DNA TGTGCCAGCAGCTTAGTCGGGACAGGGGGCCGGCAGCCCCAGCATTTT. Translating gives CASSLVGTGGRQPQHF.

For this clone: One junction end does not reproduce the germline sequence, and a read error may be involved. The CDR3 bases are TGCAGCGTTCGGGGGACAGGCGGAAACGCCATATATTTT. Protein product: CSVRGTGGNAIYF. The V and J genes are TRBV29-1 and TRBJ1-3; 8 bases fit TRBD1. CDR1 and CDR2 (germline): SQVTM, ANQGSEA. The CDR3 has 13 amino acids.

The rearrangement links TRBV14 to TRBJ1-2, with 8 bases fitting TRBD1. The V gene end was trimmed by 1 base and the J gene end by 7 bases; junction bases not matched to a gene: 8. This CDR3 has 15 residues. Germline V lookup: CDR1 SGHDN, CDR2 FVKESK. The CDR3 loop reads CASSQVRQGIRGYTF. CDR3 sequence (DNA): TGTGCCAGCAGCCAAGTCAGACAGGGGATACGTGGCTACACCTTC.

The CDR3 sequence: CASSLSGGSSGYTF. CDR3 bases: TGTGCCAGCAGCTTATCGGGTGGATCGTCCGGCTACACCTTC. The V gene is TRBV7-9, the J gene TRBJ1-2, with D unresolved. CDR3 length: 14 amino acids. From germline, CDR1 is SEHNR and CDR2 FQNEAQ (reference sequence). V gave up 2 bases and J gave up 8 bases, with 15 bases separating them.